The 3 T cell receptor beta chains given below trace back to one sample, sequenced in a study of T cells in Graves' hyperthyroidism and ophthalmopathy. The CDR3 regions of TCR beta were amplified from RNA transcripts. In the first-round RT-PCR of the TCR CDR3, the HTBI primer set was used. TCRdb re-derived calls from the multiplex PCR reads in MiXCR, one entry per CDR3 protein. The profile covers 360,000 or so distinct CDR3 sequences, with over 15% appearing a single time and around 15% taken by the ten largest. Sequenced: blood. These TCRs come from a woman aged 40 to 50 with Graves' ophthalmopathy.

Of note for this clonotype: Germline is not matched at one junction end, which may reflect a read error. The rearrangement links TRBV6-2 or TRBV6-3 to TRBJ2-7; TRBD2 might be the D (5 bases). Per the germline V gene, CDR1 is MNHEY and CDR2 is SVGEGT. CDR3 size: 13 residues. The CDR3 here is CASCRGSSYEQCF. The CDR3 DNA reads as TGTGCCAGCTGCCGAGGGAGCTCCTACGAGCAGTGCTTC.

Ten or more counts support this clonotype. V gene TRBV27 combines with J gene TRBJ2-7, with D maybe TRBD1 (5 bases). V was trimmed by 5 bases and J by 0 bases, leaving 23 bases between them. This CDR3 contains 18 residues. Germline loops: CDR1 MNHEY, CDR2 SMNVEV (reference sequence). DNA of the CDR3: TGTGCCAGCAGTCTCAAACCAAGACAGACCTTCAGCTCCTACGAGCAGTACTTC. Its protein is CASSLKPRQTFSSYEQYF.

This clonotype was counted many times. This chain connects TRBV12-3 or TRBV12-4 to TRBJ1-5, with 7 bases identical to TRBD1. The CDR3 extends over 15 amino acids. V shed 6 bases and J 3 bases; nucleotides not matched to a gene: 8. This CDR3 reads CASSPLDRVNQPQHF. CDR3 nucleotide sequence: TGTGCCAGCAGCCCCCTAGACAGGGTCAATCAGCCCCAGCATTTT.